This T cell receptor (beta chain) was identified during a study of PD-1 blockade in classical Hodgkin lymphoma. The CDR3 is 15 residues long. Germline V CDR1 and CDR2: LNHNV, YYDKDF (reference sequence). V gave up 1 base and J gave up 1 base, with 10 bases separating them. Clones were sequenced by immunoSEQ multiplex PCR, and TCRdb holds only the in-frame ones, with some missing. The sample lists 8,000 to 8,500 clones; roughly 85% were seen once. The sample's time point: cycle 4 day 1 (C4D1), after less than 7 weeks of nivolumab. In every patient, relapse followed autologous stem cell transplantation, while exposure to brentuximab vedotin differed. Magnetic negative selection, applied to thawed PBMCs, was used to isolate the CD8+ T cells.

The TCR comes from a human donor with classical Hodgkin lymphoma. The chain links TRBV15 to TRBJ1-1; weak D call: TRBD1 (5 bases). The material sequenced was CD8+ T cells from blood, taken before the fourth cycle of nivolumab. CDR3 sequence: CATSRGGHENTEAFF. The CDR3 DNA reads TGTGCCACCAGCAGAGGAGGACACGAGAACACTGAAGCTTTCTTT.